What follows are 20 T cell receptor beta chains derived from one specimen sequenced in a study of T cells in localized non-small cell lung cancer. TCRdb keeps only in-frame clones here, not all; method: immunoSEQ multiplex PCR. The table records about 23,000 clones, approximately 90% of them present only once. Here the sequenced sample was peripheral blood, taken before any cancer treatment. The source of these receptors is a woman aged 35 to 70 with stage I lung adenocarcinoma.

This chain links TRBV11-2 with TRBJ1-2; no clear D gene. The CDR3 has 15 amino acids. Trimming pared 4 bases from V and 8 bases from J, leaving 20 bases between. From germline, CDR1 is SGHAT and CDR2 FQNNGV. Here the CDR3 DNA reads TGTGCCAGCAGCTCGCTCGAGGTACTGGGCGACGGCTACACCTTC. This encodes CASSSLEVLGDGYTF. The full variable domain, with the rest looked up from reference TRBV11-2 and TRBJ1-2, is EAGVAQSPRYKIIEKRQSVAFWCNPISGHATLYWYQQILGQGPKLLIQFQNNGVVDDSQLPKDRFSAERLKGVDSTLKIQPAKLEDSAVYLCASSSLEVLGDGYTFGSGTRLTVV.

This clone was recorded only once. V gene TRBV2 combines with J gene TRBJ1-1; D not certain. V lost 7 bases, J lost 5 bases, and 14 bases lay in between. The CDR3 consists of 13 residues. Germline values: CDR1 SNHLY, CDR2 FYNNEI. CDR3 bases: TGTGCCAGCACTAGCAGCCCATGGACTGAAGCTTTCTTT. Its protein product is CASTSSPWTEAFF.

The rearrangement links TRBV27 to TRBJ2-3; maybe TRBD2 (6 bases). This CDR3 comprises 14 residues. Trimming took 5 bases from V and 6 from J, leaving 15 bases between them. Germline values: CDR1 MNHEY, CDR2 SMNVEV (reference sequence). CDR3 sequence: CASSPSTSGDTQYF. The CDR3 DNA reads as TGTGCCAGCAGTCCCTCGACTAGTGGGGATACGCAGTATTTT.

This clone was counted between two and nine times. The genes are TRBV2 and TRBJ1-2, with D possibly matching TRBD1 (6 bases). Trimming removed 1 base from V and 1 base from J, with 7 bases in between. This CDR3 comprises 14 residues. Germline lookup yields CDR1 SNHLY and CDR2 FYNNEI. CDR3 amino acids: CASSEGTVNYGYTF. CDR3 DNA sequence: TGTGCCAGCAGTGAAGGGACAGTTAACTATGGCTACACCTTC.

As to this clone: At the DNA level, this CDR3 is encoded by other sequences in the same sample as well. The genes are TRBV5-1 and TRBJ2-7; 11 bases agree with TRBD2. CDR1 is SGHRS, CDR2 YFSETQ, per germline. The CDR3 spans 15 residues. V was clipped by 0 bases and J by 3 bases; unmatched bases: 2. The chain's CDR3 is CASSLGTSGSYEQYF. The CDR3 nucleotides are TGCGCCAGCAGCTTGGGTACTAGCGGGAGCTACGAGCAGTACTTC.

This clone was found once. The CDR3 region has the DNA TGTGCCTGGAGTGTACTGGATGAGCAGTTCTTC. Translated: CAWSVLDEQFF. The V gene is TRBV30, the J gene TRBJ2-1; D not resolved. The germline V and J ends were trimmed by 0 bases and 8 bases, with 5 bases remaining between them. Looked up from germline, CDR1 is GTSNPN and CDR2 is SVGIG (reference sequence). The CDR3 totals 11 residues.

The rearrangement uses TRBV7-9 and TRBJ1-4; D is possibly TRBD1 (5 bases). V was cut by 6 bases and J by 8 bases, with 16 bases left in between. The CDR3 totals 14 residues. The V gene's germline CDR1 is SEHNR and CDR2 FQNEAQ (reference sequence). CDR3 DNA sequence: TGTGCCAGCAGTCATACCGGGACGAGCGAAAAACTGTTTTTT. Its translation: CASSHTGTSEKLFF.

The chain couples TRBV11-3 to TRBJ2-2; D might be TRBD1 or TRBD2, each matching 5 bases. The CDR3 totals 15 residues. The V gene's germline CDR1 is SGHNT and CDR2 YENEEA. V was clipped by 1 base and J by 6 bases, with 12 bases between them. CDR3 bases: TGTGCCAGCAGCTTAGGCCAGGGAGAGGCCGGGGAGCTGTTTTTT. As protein: CASSLGQGEAGELFF.

This clone came up once. CDR3 bases: TGCAGCCTAAAGGGACTAGCGGGAGGGCCGGGCACAGATACGCAGTATTTT. Residues: CSLKGLAGGPGTDTQYF. The V gene is TRBV29-1, the J gene TRBJ2-3; 16 nucleotides line up with TRBD2. Germline values: CDR1 SQVTM, CDR2 ANQGSEA. CDR3 length: 17 residues. Trimming cost V 8 bases and J 1 base; bases outside gene matches: 9.

This chain uses TRBV28 with TRBJ1-6; 9 nucleotides align to TRBD1. The J segment lost 6 bases and the V segment lost 8 bases, leaving 8 bases of the junction unmatched. There are 15 residues in the CDR3. Germline lookup yields CDR1 MDHEN and CDR2 SYDVKM. CDR3 coding DNA: TGTGCCAGCGGGAGGACAGGGGTCGGTAATTCACCCCTCCACTTT. Amino acid sequence: CASGRTGVGNSPLHF.

The V and J genes are TRBV28 and TRBJ2-1; D may be TRBD1 (6 bases). Trimming cost V 8 bases and J 7 bases, with 21 bases left between them. In germline, CDR1 is MDHEN, CDR2 SYDVKM. CDR3 length: 15 residues. CDR3 nucleotide sequence: TGTGCCAGCGTTTTAGGGGGAGCCGAGGGGAATGAGCAGTTCTTC. Residues: CASVLGGAEGNEQFF.

The chain employs TRBV2 and TRBJ1-4; D ambiguous. CDR3 length equals 14 residues. V was cut by 9 bases and J by 8 bases, with 19 bases left in between. The V gene's germline CDR1 is SNHLY and CDR2 FYNNEI. CDR3 DNA sequence: TGTGCCAGACTGAAGGACGCTTCAGAGGAAAAACTGTTTTTT. Its protein product is CARLKDASEEKLFF.

The chain combines TRBV9 with TRBJ2-3; TRBD2 agrees at 14 bases. Germline V gene sequence: CDR1 SGDLS, CDR2 YYNGEE. Losses at the gene ends were 3 bases for V and 3 bases for J; bases not matched to a gene: 9. CDR3 length equals 18 residues. Here the CDR3 DNA reads TGTGCCAGCAGCGACTCCGGGACTAGCGGGAGTAAGACAGATACGCAGTATTTT. Protein sequence: CASSDSGTSGSKTDTQYF.

This rearrangement joins TRBV6-5 to TRBJ2-7; no clear D gene. Germline lookup yields CDR1 MNHEY and CDR2 SVGAGI. V lost 7 bases and J 3 bases, leaving 16 bases between the germline ends. The CDR3 length is 14 residues. Here the CDR3 DNA reads TGTGCCAGCAAAACCGCCTCTGAAGGCTACGAGCAGTACTTC. Residues: CASKTASEGYEQYF.

A single count supports this clone. V is TRBV5-5 and J is TRBJ2-3; TRBD2 matches at 11 bases. The CDR3 has 16 amino acids. V shed 1 base, J shed 5 bases, and the junction held 6 bases outside the gene matches. Per the germline V gene, CDR1 is SGHKS and CDR2 is YYEKEE (reference sequence). CDR3 nucleotides: TGTGCCAGCAGCTTGCGACTAGCGGGAAGTGAAGATACGCAGTATTTT. It is translated as CASSLRLAGSEDTQYF.

The chain uses TRBV2 and TRBJ2-1; 8 bases match TRBD1. The CDR3 has 12 amino acids. The germline CDR1 and CDR2 sequences are SNHLY and FYNNEI. The junction had 4 bases not matched to a gene; V was cut back by 5 bases and J by 10 bases. The CDR3 sequence is CASSQGQGEQFF. The CDR3 DNA sequence: TGTGCCAGCAGTCAAGGACAGGGCGAGCAGTTCTTC.

The CDR3: CASSKLWGTSNEQFF. The CDR3 DNA reads TGTGCCAGCAGTAAGCTCTGGGGGACAAGCAATGAGCAGTTCTTC. The chain has TRBV6-4 and TRBJ2-1; weak D call: TRBD1 (6 bases). The germline V gene has CDR1 MRHNA and CDR2 SNTAGT. Trimming took 5 bases from V and 6 from J, leaving 17 bases between them. This CDR3 is 15 amino acids long.

This rearrangement joins TRBV28 to TRBJ2-1; D possibly uses TRBD1 or TRBD2 (5 bases each). V was cut by 4 bases and J by 4 bases, with 11 bases left in between. From germline, CDR1 is MDHEN and CDR2 SYDVKM. The CDR3 loop spans 14 amino acids. CDR3 in amino acids: CASSSRGDYNEQFF. The DNA of the CDR3 is TGTGCCAGCAGTTCCCGGGGCGATTACAATGAGCAGTTCTTC.

The V call is TRBV4-1, the J call TRBJ2-7; 7 bases are shared with TRBD2. Per the germline V gene, CDR1 is MGHRA and CDR2 is YSYEKL. V gave up 0 bases and J gave up 6 bases; unmatched junction bases: 8. This CDR3 spans 15 amino acids. CDR3 region: CASSQDRAGVSEQYF. CDR3 in DNA: TGCGCCAGCAGCCAAGATCGGGCGGGAGTTAGCGAGCAGTACTTC.

The chain joins TRBV2 to TRBJ1-1, with a weak D call TRBD1 (6 bases). Per germline, CDR1 SNHLY and CDR2 FYNNEI. The V end lost 5 bases, the J end lost 1 base, and 11 bases lay between the germline ends. The CDR3 is 14 residues long. In DNA, the CDR3 is TGTGCCAGCAGTCTACAGGGCGGGAACACTGAAGCTTTCTTT. Protein product: CASSLQGGNTEAFF.